These 32 T cell receptor beta chains were all obtained from the same sample, sequenced in a study of blood T cells in healthy people across ages. A second PCR of 7 to 11 cycles used a sample-barcoded 5' primer and a J-beta primer mix. TCRdb recomputed calls from the 5' RACE reads with MiXCR, one row per CDR3 protein. The sample yields 650,000 to 900,000 distinct CDR3 sequences, about 59% seen once. Sample: blood. These receptors were taken from a man between 25 and 39 years old in good health.

This CDR3 reads CAINTGAWDGYTF. For the CDR3, the DNA is TGTGCCATCAATACAGGGGCGTGGGATGGCTACACCTTC. The V call is TRBV10-3, the J call TRBJ1-2; 7 bases match TRBD1. The CDR3 is 13 residues long. Germline trimming cut 7 bases from V and 6 bases from J; bases unmatched to any gene: 8. CDR1 and CDR2 (germline): ENHRY, SYGVKD.

This rearrangement joins TRBV12-3 or TRBV12-4 to TRBJ2-3; 8 bases are shared with TRBD2. CDR3 size: 16 residues. V was clipped by 3 bases and J by 7 bases; unmatched bases: 12. CDR3 sequence: CASSFSPGLVAHTQYF. The CDR3, as DNA: TGTGCCAGCAGTTTTTCTCCGGGACTAGTAGCTCATACGCAGTATTTT.

The J gene is TRBJ2-7, the V gene TRBV7-9, with D possibly TRBD2 on 5 matching bases. Germline CDR1 reads SEHNR; CDR2 reads FQNEAQ (reference sequence). V was clipped by 5 bases and J by 7 bases, with 12 bases between them. CDR3 length: 12 residues. Here the CDR3 reads CASSPGLREQYF. CDR3 coding DNA: TGTGCCAGCAGCCCCGGACTGAGGGAGCAGTACTTC.

The chain couples TRBV20-1 to TRBJ2-7; TRBD2 matches 8 bases. Germline trimming cut 6 bases from V and 4 bases from J; bases unmatched to any gene: 8. CDR3 length equals 13 residues. CDR1 is DFQATT, CDR2 SNEGSKA, per germline (reference sequence). The CDR3 spells CSARGSGVYEQYF. DNA of the CDR3: TGCAGTGCCAGGGGTAGCGGGGTTTACGAGCAGTACTTC.

The chain is built from TRBV6-1 and TRBJ2-1; D is unresolved. The CDR3 loop spans 14 amino acids. The V gene's germline CDR1 is MNHNS and CDR2 SASEGT. Trimming left V 8 bases short and J 3 bases short, with 14 bases between. CDR3 sequence reads: CASEPSPLYNEQFF. As DNA, the CDR3 is TGTGCCAGCGAGCCTAGTCCCCTCTACAATGAGCAGTTCTTC.

The gene calls are TRBV28 and TRBJ2-5; maybe TRBD1 (6 bases). Germline CDR1 and CDR2: MDHEN and SYDVKM. The CDR3 loop spans 15 amino acids. V lost 3 bases and J lost 2, with 13 bases in between. The CDR3 protein is CASSLLGARQETQYF. As DNA, the CDR3 is TGTGCCAGCAGTTTGCTGGGGGCTCGGCAAGAGACCCAGTACTTC. The full variable domain, in which reference TRBV28 and TRBJ2-5 provide the parts outside the CDR3, is DVKVTQSSRYLVKRTGEKVFLECVQDMDHENMFWYRQDPGLGLRLIYFSYDVKMKEKGDIPEGYSVSREKKERFSLILESASTNQTSMYLCASSLLGARQETQYFGPGTRLLVL.

The rearrangement links TRBV7-8 to TRBJ2-2, with TRBD1 matching over 9 bases. Trimming cost V 6 bases and J 7 bases; bases outside gene matches: 6. The CDR3 sequence is 14 residues long. CDR1 SGHVS and CDR2 FQNEAQ come from the germline V gene. Written as DNA, the CDR3 is TGTGCCAGCAGTTTGACAGGGGGTAGCGGGGAGCTGTTTTTT. Translated: CASSLTGGSGELFF.

This clonotype was counted a few times. This chain joins TRBV7-2 and TRBJ1-6; maybe TRBD1 (5 bases). The germline V gene has CDR1 SGHTA and CDR2 FQGNSA. The CDR3 runs 14 residues. Trimming took 3 bases from V and 9 from J, leaving 12 bases between them. CDR3 sequence reads: CASSFLRQGSPLHF. The CDR3 nucleotides are TGTGCCAGCAGCTTCTTAAGGCAGGGTTCACCCCTCCACTTT.

This chain uses TRBV7-2 with TRBJ1-1; tentatively, D is TRBD1 (5 bases). Trimming took 5 bases from V and 11 from J, leaving 12 bases between them. The V gene's germline CDR1 is SGHTA and CDR2 FQGNSA. The CDR3 consists of 11 residues. In DNA, the CDR3 is TGTGCCAGCAGCCCCAGACAGAGGGCTTTCTTT. Protein sequence: CASSPRQRAFF. Full variable domain (remainder filled in from reference TRBV7-2 and TRBJ1-1): GAGVSQSPSNKVTEKGKDVELRCDPISGHTALYWYRQSLGQGLEFLIYFQGNSAPDKSGLPSDRFSAERTGGSVSTLTIQRTQQEDSAVYLCASSPRQRAFFGQGTRLTVV.

This chain links TRBV14 with TRBJ2-7; the D gene is possibly TRBD1 (7 bases). The CDR3 consists of 14 residues. Germline V lookup: CDR1 SGHDN, CDR2 FVKESK. The V and J ends lost 6 bases and 1 base respectively, with 13 bases between them. DNA for the CDR3: TGTGCCAGCAGTCATCAGGGGGGATCCTACGAGCAGTACTTC. Protein: CASSHQGGSYEQYF.

V is TRBV28 and J is TRBJ2-7; no clear D. The better agreement between TRBJ2-5 and the DNA end casts doubt on the J call. The CDR3 is 13 residues long. Germline V lookup: CDR1 MDHEN, CDR2 SYDVKM. The CDR3 reads CASSLFYRKTQYF. CDR3 coding DNA: TGTGCCAGCAGTTTGTTTTACAGAAAGACCCAGTACTTC.

V gene TRBV4-3 combines with J gene TRBJ2-1, with TRBD2 as a possible D gene (5 bases). Germline CDR1 and CDR2: LGHNA and YSLEER. The V end was cut by 2 bases, the J end by 1 base, with 12 bases between. The CDR3 totals 16 residues. CDR3 DNA sequence: TGCGCCAGCAGCCAAAATCCGGGAAGTTCCTACAATGAGCAGTTCTTC. Encoded protein: CASSQNPGSSYNEQFF.

The V gene is TRBV10-3, the J gene TRBJ2-5, with 8 positions matching TRBD1. With V trimmed by 7 bases and J by 8 bases, 18 bases remained unmatched. The CDR3 runs 16 residues. The V gene's germline CDR1 is ENHRY and CDR2 SYGVKD. CDR3 bases: TGTGCCATCACCCGGGACAGGTGGTCCGTCGTCAAAACCCAGTACTTC. The encoded protein is CAITRDRWSVVKTQYF.

This clonotype came up a few times. This chain joins TRBV5-6 and TRBJ1-2; TRBD1 agrees at 7 bases. Unmatched junction bases numbered 10, after V lost 3 bases and J lost 8 bases. The germline V gene encodes CDR1 SGHDT and CDR2 YYEEEE. This CDR3 has 14 residues. The CDR3 sequence is CASSYRDRALGYTF. The CDR3 DNA reads TGTGCCAGCAGCTATAGAGACAGGGCCTTAGGCTACACCTTC.

The V call is TRBV3-1, the J call TRBJ1-1; no definite D call. Germline V gives CDR1 LGHDT, CDR2 YNNKEL (reference sequence). This CDR3 is built from 13 residues. V gave up 4 bases and J gave up 10 bases, with 16 bases separating them. The CDR3 region is CASSPAPSRGAFF. For the CDR3, the DNA is TGTGCCAGCAGCCCAGCTCCTTCCCGTGGAGCTTTCTTT.

The chain combines TRBV2 with TRBJ2-1; D is uncertain. Deletions cut 4 bases from V and 3 bases from J, with 16 bases between. In germline, CDR1 is SNHLY, CDR2 FYNNEI. This CDR3 has 16 residues. The CDR3 coding sequence is TGTGCCAGCAGTGGAGTCTACGGCCCGGACTACAATGAGCAGTTCTTC. Encoded protein: CASSGVYGPDYNEQFF.

The V gene is TRBV6-2 or TRBV6-3, the J gene TRBJ1-5; D remains ambiguous. Trimming shortened V by 2 bases and J by 5 bases, and 13 bases separated the two germline ends. Germline-derived CDR1 and CDR2 are MNHEY and SVGEGT. The CDR3 consists of 15 residues. The CDR3 DNA is TGTGCCAGCAGTTACGTACAGTCTCCTGATCAGCCCCAGCATTTT. Encoded protein: CASSYVQSPDQPQHF.

This clonotype was recorded a few times. The chain joins TRBV7-9 to TRBJ2-1; TRBD2 aligns across 9 bases. J gave up 7 bases and V 4 bases, and 8 bases lay outside the gene matches. The germline gives CDR1 SEHNR, CDR2 FQNEAQ (reference sequence). The CDR3 consists of 15 residues. CDR3 in DNA: TGTGCCAGCAGCTACCCTCCTAGCGGGGTAAATGAGCAGTTCTTC. This translates into CASSYPPSGVNEQFF.

The V and J genes are TRBV9 and TRBJ2-1, with 8 bases aligning to TRBD2. Per the germline V gene, CDR1 is SGDLS and CDR2 is YYNGEE. V gave up 0 bases and J gave up 3 bases; unmatched junction bases: 2. This CDR3 is built from 15 residues. The chain's CDR3 is CASSVAGGIYNEQFF. For the CDR3, the DNA is TGTGCCAGCAGCGTAGCGGGGGGGATCTACAATGAGCAGTTCTTC.

V is TRBV27 and J is TRBJ2-3, with 8 bases lining up with TRBD1. V shed 5 bases and J 1 base; nucleotides not matched to a gene: 8. The CDR3 loop spans 16 amino acids. CDR1 and CDR2 (germline): MNHEY, SMNVEV (reference sequence). CDR3 amino acids: CASSPLGQEGTDTQYF. CDR3 nucleotide sequence: TGTGCCAGCAGTCCTCTGGGACAGGAGGGCACAGATACGCAGTATTTT.

This clonotype has only a few counts. V gene TRBV7-2 combines with J gene TRBJ1-2; D gene ambiguous. CDR1 and CDR2 (germline): SGHTA, FQGNSA. V lost 1 base and J lost 6, with 9 bases in between. The CDR3 spans 13 residues. The CDR3 spells CASSLGYLDGYTF. As DNA, the CDR3 is TGTGCCAGCAGCTTAGGATATTTAGATGGCTACACCTTC. The variable domain in full, completed from reference TRBV7-2 and TRBJ1-2, reads GAGVSQSPSNKVTEKGKDVELRCDPISGHTALYWYRQSLGQGLEFLIYFQGNSAPDKSGLPSDRFSAERTGGSVSTLTIQRTQQEDSAVYLCASSLGYLDGYTFGSGTRLTVV.

CDR3 loop: CASRMYNEQFF. CDR3 nucleotides: TGTGCCAGCCGTATGTACAATGAGCAGTTCTTC. This sequence joins TRBV2 and TRBJ2-1, with no clear D. Germline CDR1 reads SNHLY; CDR2 reads FYNNEI. The CDR3 consists of 11 residues. V lost 8 bases to trimming and J lost 4 bases, with 6 bases between them. The full variable domain, with the rest looked up from reference TRBV2 and TRBJ2-1, is EPEVTQTPSHQVTQMGQEVILRCVPISNHLYFYWYRQILGQKVEFLVSFYNNEISEKSEIFDDQFSVERPDGSNFTLKIRSTKLEDSAMYFCASRMYNEQFFGPGTRLTVL.

The rearrangement uses TRBV6-2 or TRBV6-3 and TRBJ2-5; 8 positions agree with TRBD2. CDR1 and CDR2 from the germline V gene are MNHEY and SVGEGT. The CDR3 contains 14 residues. V shed 6 bases, J shed 11 bases, and the junction held 14 bases outside the gene matches. The CDR3 coding sequence is TGTGCCAGCAGGGTTATTGTAGCGGGGCATGAGCAGTACTTC. Amino acid sequence: CASRVIVAGHEQYF.

This clonotype appeared a few times. The chain employs TRBV4-3 and TRBJ2-5; TRBD2 matches at 10 bases. Germline V gene data show CDR1 as LGHNA and CDR2 as YSLEER. The J segment lost 1 base and the V segment lost 2 bases, leaving 10 bases of the junction unmatched. This CDR3 spans 18 amino acids. CDR3 coding DNA: TGCGCCAGCAGCCAAATCTCCCCTAGCGGGGGTACCCAAGAGACCCAGTACTTC. Translating gives CASSQISPSGGTQETQYF.

This clonotype has a handful of counts. The V call is TRBV29-1, the J call TRBJ2-7; D may be TRBD2 (6 bases). The CDR3 is 15 amino acids. Germline CDR1 reads SQVTM; CDR2 reads ANQGSEA. Trimming took off 4 bases at V and 2 bases at J, with 18 bases between the two ends. CDR3: CSVVYGRTIPYEQYF. Written as DNA, the CDR3 is TGCAGCGTTGTATACGGACGGACTATCCCCTACGAGCAGTACTTC.

The sample holds a few counts of this clonotype. V gene TRBV28 combines with J gene TRBJ2-1, with 9 bases identical to TRBD1. V was clipped by 5 bases and J by 15 bases; unmatched bases: 5. Germline loops: CDR1 MDHEN, CDR2 SYDVKM. The CDR3 sequence is 11 residues long. As DNA, the CDR3 is TGTGCCAGCAGTCCCACAGGGGGCCTGTTCTTC. This gives the protein CASSPTGGLFF.

The chain carries TRBV14 and TRBJ1-1; possibly TRBD1 for D (5 bases). V was trimmed by 3 bases and J by 1 base, leaving 6 bases between them. In germline, CDR1 is SGHDN, CDR2 FVKESK. The CDR3 loop spans 13 amino acids. The CDR3 reads CASSQTENTEAFF. CDR3 nucleotides: TGTGCCAGCAGCCAGACAGAGAACACTGAAGCTTTCTTT.

The chain is built from TRBV7-9 and TRBJ2-3; tentatively, D is TRBD2 (7 bases). Trimming took off 5 bases at V and 0 bases at J, with 24 bases between the two ends. Germline V gives CDR1 SEHNR, CDR2 FQNEAQ (reference sequence). The CDR3 spans 19 residues. This CDR3 reads CASSPKRPRGAMSTDTQYF. In nucleotides, the CDR3 is TGTGCCAGCAGCCCTAAACGCCCCCGGGGGGCTATGAGCACAGATACGCAGTATTTT.

This clonotype was counted only a few times. The V gene is TRBV24-1, the J gene TRBJ2-1, with D perhaps matching TRBD1 or TRBD2 (6 bases each). The germline V gene has CDR1 KGHDR and CDR2 SFDVKD. The CDR3 has 15 residues. Trimming shortened V by 5 bases and J by 7 bases, and 17 bases separated the two germline ends. The CDR3 DNA reads as TGTGCCACCAGTGTTCTCCAAGGGGGGTCAAATGAGCAGTTCTTC. Translating gives CATSVLQGGSNEQFF.

This chain uses TRBV11-2 with TRBJ2-2; 8 bases align to TRBD1. Germline V gives CDR1 SGHAT, CDR2 FQNNGV. V was clipped by 5 bases and J by 7 bases; unmatched bases: 6. This CDR3 contains 14 residues. CDR3 coding DNA: TGTGCCAGCAGCATACCAGGACAGGGCGGGGAGCTGTTTTTT. This codes for CASSIPGQGGELFF.

The V call is TRBV20-1, the J call TRBJ2-1; 8 bases fit TRBD1. CDR3 length: 13 residues. The germline V gene has CDR1 DFQATT and CDR2 SNEGSKA (reference sequence). V gave up 3 bases and J gave up 7 bases; unmatched junction bases: 5. CDR3 residues: CSASRDRQNEQFF. The CDR3, as DNA: TGCAGTGCTAGTCGGGACAGGCAGAATGAGCAGTTCTTC.

The chain uses TRBV6-2 or TRBV6-3 and TRBJ2-5; TRBD1 matches 7 bases. Germline lookup yields CDR1 MNHEY and CDR2 SVGEGT. The CDR3 extends over 14 amino acids. J lost 5 bases, V lost 4 bases, and 7 bases had no gene match. In DNA, the CDR3 is TGTGCCAGCAGTTGGGACAGCTATAGGGAGACCCAGTACTTC. Protein: CASSWDSYRETQYF.